The rows below give T cell receptor beta chains drawn from one sample of a study of blood T cell repertoires in COVID-19. Sequencing used immunoSEQ multiplex PCR; TCRdb keeps in-frame clones, though not all of them. The sample has fewer than 120,000 clones; roughly 85% are singletons. The specimen was peripheral blood. Source of these receptors: a woman older than 75 with active or convalescent COVID-19. Each CDR3 is given with its conserved first and last residue. Each record gives: V gene, J gene, clone size, D gene, CDR3 DNA, CDR3 protein. D genes are given only for firm matches. Size values are once, few and many counts, or a class for expanded clones, and some rows have none.

>TRBV7-2|TRBJ2-3|.|.
TGTGCCAGCAGCTTAGGCAGGGGTTGGACTTTAGATACGCAGTATTTT
CASSLGRGWTLDTQYF
>TRBV29-1|TRBJ2-1|.|.
TGCAGCGTACAGGAACTCTACAATGAGCAGTTCTTC
CSVQELYNEQFF
>TRBV4-3|TRBJ2-7|.|.
TGCGCCAGCAGCCCGGAGACGGAGCCCATCTACGAGCAGTACTTC
CASSPETEPIYEQYF
>TRBV5-4|TRBJ2-4|.|.
TGTGCCAGCAGCTTGGGGGGCGCGGCCAAAAACATTCAGTACTTC
CASSLGGAAKNIQYF
>TRBV6-2/TRBV6-3|TRBJ2-7|.|.
TGTGCCAGCAGTTACTCGAGTTTGATAATCTCCGAGCAGTACTTC
CASSYSSLIISEQYF
>TRBV28|TRBJ1-5|.|TRBD1
TGTGCCAGCAGTTCGGGCGCCGGGACAGGGGGAATTGGCAATCAGCCCCAGCATTTT
CASSSGAGTGGIGNQPQHF
>TRBV5-6|TRBJ2-5|.|.
TGTGCCAGCAGCTTCCAGCGCCAAGAGACCCAGTACTTC
CASSFQRQETQYF
>TRBV19|TRBJ2-1|.|TRBD1
TGTGCCAGTAGTAGGAGACAGGGATACTCCTACAATGAGCAGTTCTTC
CASSRRQGYSYNEQFF
>TRBV6-6|TRBJ1-2|.|TRBD1
TGTGCCAGCAGTTACGCAGGGGGCGACGGCTACACCTTC
CASSYAGGDGYTF
>TRBV27|TRBJ1-2|.|TRBD1
TGTGCCAGCAGTTTGAGGGGGACAGGGGGCCTGAGCTATGGCTACACCTTC
CASSLRGTGGLSYGYTF
>TRBV19|TRBJ1-3|.|TRBD1
TGTGCCAGTAGTGCAAGGGACAGCTCTGGAAACACCATATATTTT
CASSARDSSGNTIYF
>TRBV7-6|TRBJ2-7|.|TRBD1
TGTGCCAGCAGCGCCCACCCGCGACAGGGTGTAGCCTACGAGCAGTACTTC
CASSAHPRQGVAYEQYF
>TRBV18|TRBJ1-2|.|.
TGTGCCAGCTCGCCGGGAAAGAACTATGGCTACACCTTC
CASSPGKNYGYTF
>TRBV5-1|TRBJ2-1|.|.
TGCGCCAGCAGCACGGCTGGACTATCCAACAATGAGCAGTTCTTC
CASSTAGLSNNEQFF
>TRBV19|TRBJ2-1|.|TRBD2
TGTGCCAGTAGTATGACCCGGGAGGGCCGGGTTGAGCAGTTCTTC
CASSMTREGRVEQFF
>TRBV27|TRBJ2-1|.|TRBD2
TGTGCCAGCAGACAAGCGGGACTAGCGAGGTTCAATGAGCAGTTCTTC
CASRQAGLARFNEQFF
>TRBV6-2/TRBV6-3|TRBJ2-6|.|TRBD1
TGTGCCAGCAGTCCACGGACAGGAACTGGGGCCAACGTCCTGACTTTC
CASSPRTGTGANVLTF
>TRBV16|TRBJ2-2|.|.
TGTGCCAGCAGCCAATCAGGGGACACCGGGGAGCTGTTTTTT
CASSQSGDTGELFF
>TRBV3-1/TRBV3-2|TRBJ1-2|.|.
TGTGCCAGCAGCCAAGAGGACAGACTCTATGGCTACACCTTC
CASSQEDRLYGYTF
>TRBV4-1|TRBJ1-5|.|.
TGCGCCAGCAGCCAAGACGGACAGAGCAATCAGCCCCAGCATTTT
CASSQDGQSNQPQHF
>TRBV18|TRBJ2-5|.|TRBD1
TGTGCCAGCTCACCTACCCCGGGACAGCTTTTAGAGACCCAGTACTTC
CASSPTPGQLLETQYF
>TRBV6-5|TRBJ2-7|.|TRBD1
TGTGCCAGCAGTTACGAACAGGGGGCTCTCGAGCAGTACTTC
CASSYEQGALEQYF
>TRBV18|TRBJ2-2|once|.
TGTGCCAGCTCACCAGGGATTGCGGGAACTTTGGCCGGGGAGCTGTTTTTT
CASSPGIAGTLAGELFF
>TRBV18|TRBJ2-5|.|.
TGTGCCAGCTCACCACCGGGAACTAGCATCATTCAAGAGACCCAGTACTTC
CASSPPGTSIIQETQYF
>TRBV9|TRBJ1-6|.|.
TGTGCCAGCAGCGTAGATTGGACGGGGAGTAATTCACCCCTCCACTTT
CASSVDWTGSNSPLHF
>TRBV6-5|TRBJ1-2|.|TRBD1
TGTGCCAGCAGTATGACAGGGGGTGACTATGGCTACACCTTC
CASSMTGGDYGYTF
>TRBV4-2|TRBJ2-1|.|.
TGTGCCAGCAGCCAAGATGGGCCCGGGAACGAGCAGTTCTTC
CASSQDGPGNEQFF
>TRBV11-2|TRBJ2-1|once|TRBD1
TGTGCCAGCAGCCTTATCAGGGGGCACAATGAGCAGTTCTTC
CASSLIRGHNEQFF
>TRBV3-1/TRBV3-2|TRBJ1-3|.|.
TGTGCCAGCAGCCCCGGGTACTCTGGAAACACCATATATTTT
CASSPGYSGNTIYF
>TRBV19|TRBJ1-3|.|.
TGTGCCAGTAGTAGAGGCCCCCAACTTGGAAACACCATATATTTT
CASSRGPQLGNTIYF
>TRBV15|TRBJ2-1|.|TRBD2
TGTGCCACCAGCAGAGTTAGCGGGAACTACTACAATGAGCAGTTCTTC
CATSRVSGNYYNEQFF
>TRBV28|TRBJ2-3|few|TRBD2
TGTGCCAGCAGCCGTAGCGGGTACGGGGAAGATACGCAGTATTTT
CASSRSGYGEDTQYF